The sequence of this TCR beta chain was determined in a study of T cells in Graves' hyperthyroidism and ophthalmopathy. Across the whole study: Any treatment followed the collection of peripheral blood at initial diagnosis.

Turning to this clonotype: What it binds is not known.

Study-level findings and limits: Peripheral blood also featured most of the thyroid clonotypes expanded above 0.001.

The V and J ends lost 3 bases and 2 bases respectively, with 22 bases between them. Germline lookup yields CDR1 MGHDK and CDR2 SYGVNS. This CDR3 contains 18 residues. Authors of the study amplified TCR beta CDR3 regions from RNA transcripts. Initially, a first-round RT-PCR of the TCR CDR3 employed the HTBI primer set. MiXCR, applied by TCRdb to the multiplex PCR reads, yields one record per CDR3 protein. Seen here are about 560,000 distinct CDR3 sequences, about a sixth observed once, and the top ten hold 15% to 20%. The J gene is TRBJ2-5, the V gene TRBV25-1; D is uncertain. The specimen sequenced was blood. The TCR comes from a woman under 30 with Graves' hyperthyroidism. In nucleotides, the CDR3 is TGTGCCAGCAGTGACTCCCCGACAAGTATGGATCAACAAGAGACCCAGTACTTC. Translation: CASSDSPTSMDQQETQYF.